Shown below are 11 T cell receptor beta chains from a single sample sequenced in a study of graft-versus-host responses after intestinal transplantation. Using immunoSEQ multiplex PCR, the repertoire was profiled, and TCRdb retains in-frame clones only, with some absent. The table includes tens of thousands of clones, around 91% detected once. The sequences come from PBMCs, collected about 4 months after intestinal transplantation. These receptors were collected from a human patient who received an intestinal transplant, so some T cells may come from the graft donor.

The chain has TRBV28 and TRBJ2-5; 9 nucleotides line up with TRBD2. Trimming at V came to 5 bases and at J to 5 bases, leaving 12 bases not matched to a gene. Germline V gives CDR1 MDHEN, CDR2 SYDVKM. The CDR3 totals 16 residues. The CDR3 nucleotides read TGTGCCAGCAGTCCACGTGGCGGGGGGGCCTGGGAGACCCAGTACTTC. This sequence encodes CASSPRGGGAWETQYF. The entire variable domain, with the rest obtained from reference TRBV28 and TRBJ2-5, is as follows: DVKVTQSSRYLVKRTGEKVFLECVQDMDHENMFWYRQDPGLGLRLIYFSYDVKMKEKGDIPEGYSVSREKKERFSLILESASTNQTSMYLCASSPRGGGAWETQYFGPGTRLLVL.

In nucleotides, the CDR3 is TGTGCCAGCAGTGAGGGACGGAACTATGGCTACACCTTC. Its protein product is CASSEGRNYGYTF. The chain employs TRBV6-1 and TRBJ1-2; D is perhaps TRBD1 (5 bases). Germline V gene lookup returns CDR1 MNHNS and CDR2 SASEGT. The V end was cut by 3 bases, the J end by 2 bases, with 7 bases between. CDR3 length equals 13 residues.

The J gene is TRBJ1-1, the V gene TRBV6-5; D may be TRBD1 (5 bases). The CDR3 is made up of 12 amino acids. Trimming cost V 6 bases and J 3 bases, with 8 bases left between them. Germline values: CDR1 MNHEY, CDR2 SVGAGI. The CDR3 coding sequence is TGTGCCAGCAGGGACACCTACACTGAAGCTTTCTTT. Encoded protein: CASRDTYTEAFF.

The chain carries TRBV5-1 and TRBJ1-1; no clear D gene. V was pared by 0 bases and J by 4 bases, with 7 bases between. Germline V gene data show CDR1 as SGHRS and CDR2 as YFSETQ. This CDR3 contains 13 residues. The CDR3 nucleotides read TGCGCCAGCAGCTTGGCTTGGGGCACTGAAGCTTTCTTT. This encodes CASSLAWGTEAFF.

This chain uses TRBV27 with TRBJ2-3; 7 bases agree with TRBD2. The germline CDR1 and CDR2 sequences are MNHEY and SMNVEV (reference sequence). The CDR3 has 18 residues. The junction had 19 bases not matched to a gene; V was cut back by 8 bases and J by 2 bases. The CDR3 spells CASHPIGSGPSSTDTQYF. CDR3 sequence (DNA): TGTGCCAGCCATCCGATAGGTAGCGGGCCTTCCTCCACAGATACGCAGTATTTT.

The chain links TRBV19 to TRBJ2-1, with a tentative D call TRBD1 (6 bases). V gave up 1 base and J gave up 10 bases, with 8 bases separating them. The CDR3 runs 12 residues. Per germline, CDR1 LNHDA and CDR2 SQIVND (reference sequence). CDR3 in amino acids: CASSIGQGEQFF. Written as DNA, the CDR3 is TGTGCCAGTAGTATAGGTCAGGGGGAGCAGTTCTTC.

In this sample, this clone turned up once. V and J are TRBV7-2 and TRBJ2-7; TRBD2 aligns across 8 bases. The CDR3 has 14 residues. Unmatched junction bases numbered 2, after V lost 1 base and J lost 3 bases. The V gene's germline CDR1 is SGHTA and CDR2 FQGNSA. CDR3 sequence reads: CASSLGLAYYEQYF. The CDR3 bases are TGTGCCAGCAGCTTAGGACTAGCGTACTACGAGCAGTACTTC. Together with reference TRBV7-2 and TRBJ2-7, the CDR3 gives the full variable domain: GAGVSQSPSNKVTEKGKDVELRCDPISGHTALYWYRQSLGQGLEFLIYFQGNSAPDKSGLPSDRFSAERTGGSVSTLTIQRTQQEDSAVYLCASSLGLAYYEQYFGPGTRLTVT.

This clone was seen a single time. The chain links TRBV7-9 to TRBJ2-5; no clear D gene. The length of the CDR3 is 16 residues. V was shortened by 1 base and J by 3 bases, with 15 bases between the two germline ends. CDR1 and CDR2 (germline): SEHNR, FQNEAQ (reference sequence). CDR3 in amino acids: CASSLDPDALEETQYF. CDR3 coding DNA: TGTGCCAGCAGCTTAGATCCGGACGCGTTAGAAGAGACCCAGTACTTC. The full variable domain, its missing parts supplied by reference TRBV7-9 and TRBJ2-5, is DTGVSQNPRHKITKRGQNVTFRCDPISEHNRLYWYRQTLGQGPEFLTYFQNEAQLEKSRLLSDRFSAERPKGSFSTLEIQRTEQGDSAMYLCASSLDPDALEETQYFGPGTRLLVL.

The chain has TRBV6-1 and TRBJ1-6, with a tentative D call TRBD1 (5 bases). Germline V gene data show CDR1 as MNHNS and CDR2 as SASEGT. CDR3 size: 15 residues. Trimming stripped 6 bases from V and 4 bases from J, with 13 bases between. As DNA, the CDR3 is TGTGCCAGCAGGCTAGGGACTTCTTATAATTCACCCCTCCACTTT. This encodes CASRLGTSYNSPLHF.

This chain links TRBV7-9 with TRBJ2-7, with TRBD2 matching 10 bases. Looked up from germline, CDR1 is SEHNR and CDR2 is FQNEAQ (reference sequence). The V gene end was trimmed by 0 bases and the J gene end by 4 bases; junction bases not matched to a gene: 6. This CDR3 spans 16 amino acids. The CDR3 loop is CASSLAPRTSGYEQYF. The CDR3 bases are TGTGCCAGCAGCTTAGCGCCTCGGACTAGCGGTTACGAGCAGTACTTC.

V usage is TRBV6-6 and J usage is TRBJ2-5, with no clear D. The better agreement between TRBJ2-7 and the DNA end casts doubt on the J call. There are 14 residues in the CDR3. Per germline, CDR1 MNHNY and CDR2 SVGAGI (reference sequence). The CDR3 sequence: CASSYSARSYEQYF. The CDR3 DNA reads as TGTGCCAGCAGTTACTCGGCCAGGTCCTACGAGCAGTACTTC.